This T cell receptor (beta chain) was obtained from a study of T-cell memory formation after mild COVID-19. Study-level background: TCR clusters showed largely donor specificity.

Findings and caveats of the study: In second-wave clones peaking day 37, SARS-CoV-2 specificity remained unconfirmed.

This CDR3 spans 18 amino acids. Germline V gene data show CDR1 as LGHNA and CDR2 as YNFKEQ. Trimming removed 0 bases from V and 3 bases from J, with 21 bases in between. This clonotype was counted at least ten times. What it binds is unknown. Employing constant-segment primers, 5'RACE generated TCR alpha and TCR beta cDNA libraries bearing sample barcodes and UMIs. TCRdb analysed the 5' RACE reads with MiXCR anew, one entry per CDR3 protein. The data hold over 95,000 distinct CDR3 sequences, with about a fifth observed a single time. The clonotype was recovered from a young man who had mild COVID-19 (a few samples of this study predate the infection). Cell type and time point are not known. V is TRBV4-2 and J is TRBJ2-7; D unclear. The specimen was PBMCs or a T cell subset sorted from them (not recorded which). CDR3 loop: CASSQDSAFSGLDYEQYF. CDR3 bases: TGTGCCAGCAGCCAAGATTCGGCCTTCTCAGGATTGGACTACGAGCAGTACTTC.